The clone carrying this TCR beta chain came up a few times. This entry is derived from a study of T-cell memory formation after mild COVID-19. Losses at the gene ends were 3 bases for V and 0 bases for J; bases not matched to a gene: 8. This CDR3 has 16 residues. Germline V gene data show CDR1 as DFQATT and CDR2 as SNEGSKA (reference sequence). TCRdb re-analysed the 5' RACE reads in MiXCR, keeping a single row per CDR3 protein. This sample has under 40,000 distinct CDR3 sequences, with 6.1% found just once. The sequenced material came from PBMCs or a T cell subset sorted from them (not recorded which). The clonotype originates from an adult who had mild COVID-19 (a few samples of this study predate the infection). Cell type and time point are not known. The rearrangement links TRBV20-1 to TRBJ2-3; 8 bases map to TRBD2. The CDR3 DNA reads as TGCAGTGCTAGCCCCATACTAGCGGCTAGCACAGATACGCAGTATTTT. It codes for CSASPILAASTDTQYF.